Sequencing of this T cell receptor beta chain was carried out in a study of shared clonotypes between healthy human individuals. Study overall: Two female and a few male donors aged 18 to 49 were enrolled.

Findings and caveats of the study: Depth was large, yet rarefaction showed that sorted-subset sequencing was incomplete.

Profiling relied on immunoSEQ multiplex PCR, and the TCRdb table lists in-frame clones only, not all of them. Seen here are a few million clones, more than 85% observed once, and the top ten hold 0.3% to 0.4%. In the case of this clone: Its matching antigen is unknown.

Germline V gene data show CDR1 as LNHDA and CDR2 as SQIVND (reference sequence). This CDR3 comprises 15 residues. V was shortened by 5 bases and J by 5 bases, with 15 bases between the two germline ends. The receptor comes from a man aged 18 to 29 in good health. Some clones in this sample may be carry-over from other donors' samples. The specimen was naive CD4+ T cells from PBMCs. The subset: CD45RA+ positively selected. The chain is built from TRBV19 and TRBJ1-4; D not resolved. The CDR3 nucleotides are TGTGCCAGTAGTCCCAAAAGTGGCGGGAATGAAAAACTGTTTTTT. Its translation: CASSPKSGGNEKLFF.